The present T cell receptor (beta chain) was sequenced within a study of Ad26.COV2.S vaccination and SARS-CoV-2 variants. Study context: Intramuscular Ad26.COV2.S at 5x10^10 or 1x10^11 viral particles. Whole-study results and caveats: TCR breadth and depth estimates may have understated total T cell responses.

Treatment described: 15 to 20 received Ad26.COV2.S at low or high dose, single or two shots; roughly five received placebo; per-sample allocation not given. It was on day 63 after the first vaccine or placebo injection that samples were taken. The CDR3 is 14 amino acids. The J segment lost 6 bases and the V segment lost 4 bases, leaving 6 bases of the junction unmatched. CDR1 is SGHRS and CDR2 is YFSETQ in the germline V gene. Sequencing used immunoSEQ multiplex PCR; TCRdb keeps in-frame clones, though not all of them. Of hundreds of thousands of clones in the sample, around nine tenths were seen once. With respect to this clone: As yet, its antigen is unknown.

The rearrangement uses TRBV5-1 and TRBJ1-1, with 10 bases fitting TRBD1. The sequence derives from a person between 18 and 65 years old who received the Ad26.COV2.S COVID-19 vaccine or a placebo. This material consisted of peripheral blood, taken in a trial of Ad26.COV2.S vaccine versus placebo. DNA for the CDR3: TGCGCCAGCAGCCAGGACAGGGGGTCCGCTGAAGCTTTCTTT. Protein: CASSQDRGSAEAFF.